The 22 T cell receptor beta chains below come from one sample, sequenced in a study of shared clonotypes between healthy human individuals (TCRdb year 2020). Preparation of the library involved the immunoSEQ multiplex PCR assay. What TCRdb holds here is the immuneACCESS table cut down to in-frame rearrangements. Part of the clones is not present; checked against another copy, under half of the missing clones reflect an unresolved V gene, and the others are unexplained. Here the sample has about 2 million clones; roughly 95% occur a single time. 0.95% to 1.5% of the sample belongs to the ten largest clones. CD8 naive samples were obtained by positive selection for CCR7 among CD45RO-negative cells, yielding a CD45RA+CCR7+ population from which TemRA cells were excluded. The specimen sequenced was naive CD8+ T cells sorted from blood. This specimen's cell subset or site label, per the study, means: CD45RA+CCR7+. All receptors derive from a young man in good health.

The genes are TRBV10-2 and TRBJ2-2, with 7 bases that match TRBD1. The CDR3 totals 15 residues. In germline, CDR1 is WSHSY, CDR2 SAAADI. J gave up 3 bases and V 5 bases, and 6 bases lay outside the gene matches. The CDR3 is CASSSGTVDTGELFF. CDR3 coding DNA: TGCGCCAGCAGTTCCGGGACAGTAGACACCGGGGAGCTGTTTTTT.

The chain carries TRBV4-1 and TRBJ2-3, with 7 bases lining up with TRBD2. In germline, CDR1 is MGHRA, CDR2 YSYEKL. V shed 4 bases, J shed 0 bases, and the junction held 10 bases outside the gene matches. This CDR3 is 17 amino acids long. The CDR3 region has the DNA TGCGCCAGCAGCCCTTCCCCGGGGGGTACGAGCACAGATACGCAGTATTTT. Translated: CASSPSPGGTSTDTQYF.

The chain employs TRBV4-3 and TRBJ1-4; 7 bases map to TRBD1. Germline loops: CDR1 LGHNA, CDR2 YSLEER. CDR3 length: 17 residues. V was pared by 0 bases and J by 2 bases, with 6 bases of the junction left unmatched. The CDR3 region is CASSQEARGTTNEKLFF. CDR3 in DNA: TGCGCCAGCAGCCAAGAAGCCAGGGGGACGACTAATGAAAAACTGTTTTTT.

This clone appeared once. This rearrangement joins TRBV6-6 to TRBJ1-1; D is unresolved. With 5 bases removed from V and 1 base from J, the gap between germline ends came to 8 bases. The CDR3 is 13 amino acids. Germline lookup yields CDR1 MNHNY and CDR2 SVGAGI (reference sequence). In DNA, the CDR3 is TGTGCCAGCAGTCCACACGGGAACACTGAAGCTTTCTTT. The encoded protein is CASSPHGNTEAFF.

This clone was seen just once. The genes are TRBV6-1 and TRBJ2-5; 11 bases fit TRBD2. Per germline, CDR1 MNHNS and CDR2 SASEGT. CDR3 size: 15 residues. With 3 bases clipped from V and 5 bases from J, the junction kept 5 bases outside the gene matches. This CDR3 reads CASSDLAGGPETQYF. Written as DNA, the CDR3 is TGTGCCAGCAGTGATCTAGCGGGAGGACCCGAGACCCAGTACTTC.

This clone was seen just once. The chain uses TRBV7-9 and TRBJ2-5, with 8 bases matching TRBD2. The germline V gene encodes CDR1 SEHNR and CDR2 FQNEAQ (reference sequence). V dropped 7 bases and J dropped 5; count of bases not matched to a gene: 9. The CDR3 extends over 14 amino acids. The CDR3 sequence: CASMGGRYPETQYF. The CDR3 coding sequence is TGTGCCAGCATGGGCGGGAGGTATCCTGAGACCCAGTACTTC.

This clone was picked up one time. This rearrangement joins TRBV27 to TRBJ2-1, with D tentatively TRBD1 or TRBD2 (6 bases each). The CDR3 consists of 15 residues. Germline assignment: CDR1 MNHEY and CDR2 SMNVEV (reference sequence). Trimming cost V 5 bases and J 7 bases, with 18 bases left between them. CDR3 nucleotide sequence: TGTGCCAGCAGTCCCTCTGGCGGAGGGGGGAATGAGCAGTTCTTC. This gives the protein CASSPSGGGGNEQFF.

This chain links TRBV6-6 with TRBJ2-1, with TRBD1 matching 8 bases. Trimming cost V 3 bases and J 4 bases; bases outside gene matches: 8. Germline V CDR1 and CDR2: MNHNY, SVGAGI (reference sequence). The CDR3 is 16 amino acids. CDR3 in DNA: TGTGCCAGCAGTTATGTCGGGACAGGCCCTTACAATGAGCAGTTCTTC. It specifies CASSYVGTGPYNEQFF.

With respect to this clone: This sample includes further DNA sequences coding for the same CDR3. J is TRBJ2-5 and V is TRBV11-2; 8 bases are shared with TRBD2. Germline V CDR1 and CDR2: SGHAT, FQNNGV. This CDR3 contains 15 residues. J gave up 5 bases and V 0 bases, and 5 bases lay outside the gene matches. The CDR3 reads CASSLDRTSGETQYF. CDR3 bases: TGTGCCAGCAGCTTAGATCGCACTAGCGGTGAGACCCAGTACTTC.

The chain joins TRBV29-1 to TRBJ1-1; 7 bases agree with TRBD1. The CDR3 extends over 13 amino acids. CDR1 SQVTM and CDR2 ANQGSEA come from the germline V gene. Unmatched junction bases numbered 6, after V lost 3 bases and J lost 5 bases. The CDR3 reads CSVDIPGGTEAFF. As DNA, the CDR3 is TGCAGCGTTGATATCCCAGGGGGGACTGAAGCTTTCTTT.

J is TRBJ1-1 and V is TRBV4-3; D is undetermined. The CDR3 runs 15 residues. V gave up 0 bases and J gave up 4 bases, with 12 bases separating them. CDR1 is LGHNA, CDR2 YSLEER, per germline. The chain's CDR3 is CASSQEIPWGTEAFF. The CDR3 region has the DNA TGCGCCAGCAGCCAAGAAATCCCCTGGGGCACTGAAGCTTTCTTT.

The genes are TRBV4-2 and TRBJ2-7, with D tentatively TRBD1 or TRBD2 (6 bases each). Germline lookup yields CDR1 LGHNA and CDR2 YNFKEQ. V dropped 4 bases and J dropped 5 bases, with 15 bases sitting between them. This CDR3 is built from 14 residues. The CDR3 sequence: CASSRLEGGHEQYF. The CDR3 region has the DNA TGTGCCAGCAGCCGCTTGGAGGGGGGCCACGAGCAGTACTTC.

This sequence joins TRBV4-3 and TRBJ2-5, with D possibly called TRBD1 or TRBD2 (5 bases each). V was shortened by 0 bases and J by 10 bases, with 15 bases between the two germline ends. Germline V gives CDR1 LGHNA, CDR2 YSLEER. The CDR3 spans 14 residues. DNA for the CDR3: TGCGCCAGCAGCCAAGATTGGGGGACCCTCGACCAGTACTTC. As protein: CASSQDWGTLDQYF.

A note on this clone: Other nucleotide sequences from this sample produce the same CDR3. This rearrangement joins TRBV30 to TRBJ1-6, with D perhaps TRBD1 (5 bases). CDR1 is GTSNPN, CDR2 SVGIG, per germline (reference sequence). The V and J ends lost 0 bases and 7 bases respectively, with 10 bases between them. This CDR3 region has 14 residues. CDR3 coding DNA: TGTGCCTGGAGTGTAGGGACGGCCAATTCACCCCTCCACTTT. It specifies CAWSVGTANSPLHF.

This chain uses TRBV4-1 with TRBJ1-1; 7 nucleotides line up with TRBD1. Trimming cost V 4 bases and J 3 bases; bases outside gene matches: 8. This CDR3 has 15 residues. Germline assignment: CDR1 MGHRA and CDR2 YSYEKL. CDR3 coding DNA: TGCGCCAGCAGCCCGATAACAGGGGCGCACACTGAAGCTTTCTTT. It specifies CASSPITGAHTEAFF.

The V gene is TRBV30, the J gene TRBJ1-4; D unresolved. Germline CDR1 is GTSNPN and CDR2 is SVGIG (reference sequence). The CDR3 runs to 14 residues. V was cut by 0 bases and J by 8 bases, with 13 bases left in between. CDR3 in amino acids: CAWSVMGVMEKLFF. The CDR3 bases are TGTGCCTGGAGTGTTATGGGAGTTATGGAAAAACTGTTTTTT.

The rearrangement links TRBV11-2 to TRBJ1-1; 10 positions match TRBD1. With V trimmed by 3 bases and J by 1 base, 8 bases remained unmatched. Germline V gene sequence: CDR1 SGHAT, CDR2 FQNNGV. The CDR3 runs to 17 residues. CDR3 protein: CASSFLPGQGSNTEAFF. CDR3 in DNA: TGTGCCAGCAGCTTCCTACCGGGACAGGGGTCGAACACTGAAGCTTTCTTT.

V and J are TRBV7-2 and TRBJ2-3; 7 bases line up with TRBD2. Trimming cost V 7 bases and J 2 bases; bases outside gene matches: 6. The CDR3 spans 14 residues. Germline lookup yields CDR1 SGHTA and CDR2 FQGNSA. The CDR3 reads CASMRGSTTDTQYF. The CDR3 coding sequence is TGTGCCAGCATGCGCGGGAGTACCACAGATACGCAGTATTTT.

The gene calls are TRBV21-1 and TRBJ2-7; no check of the table's D call, TRBD2, against the DNA was made. TRBV21-1 is described as a pseudogene. The CDR3 loop spans 17 amino acids. The CDR3 sequence: CASFPAPRLRFSYEQYF. The CDR3 region has the DNA TGTGCCAGCTTCCCTGCCCCCAGACTCCGTTTCTCCTACGAGCAGTACTTC.

A word on this clone: This sample also contains other DNA sequences that code for the same CDR3. The V call is TRBV6-5, the J call TRBJ2-2; D perhaps matches TRBD2 (5 bases). Trimming removed 0 bases at V and 8 bases at J, with 7 bases between. The CDR3 has 13 residues. In germline, CDR1 is MNHEY, CDR2 SVGAGI. CDR3 sequence: CASSYSLAGELFF. Here the CDR3 DNA reads TGTGCCAGCAGTTACTCTTTAGCGGGGGAGCTGTTTTTT.

The rearrangement links TRBV27 to TRBJ2-3; 7 bases are shared with TRBD1. The CDR3 covers 15 residues. The germline gives CDR1 MNHEY, CDR2 SMNVEV (reference sequence). Trimming cost V 2 bases and J 1 base; bases outside gene matches: 3. The CDR3 nucleotides are TGTGCCAGCAGTTTAATCGGGACAGGCACAGATACGCAGTATTTT. It yields the protein CASSLIGTGTDTQYF.

The V and J genes are TRBV4-1 and TRBJ2-7; TRBD2 agrees at 10 bases. Losses at the gene ends were 0 bases for V and 4 bases for J; bases not matched to a gene: 3. The CDR3 has 15 residues. The V gene's germline CDR1 is MGHRA and CDR2 YSYEKL. This CDR3 reads CASSQELAGDYEQYF. The CDR3 coding sequence is TGCGCCAGCAGCCAAGAGCTAGCGGGAGATTACGAGCAGTACTTC.